This passage covers 26 T cell receptor beta chains from one sample sequenced in a study of blood T cell repertoires in COVID-19. Data came from immunoSEQ multiplex PCR; TCRdb stores just in-frame clones and leaves some out. Of about 180,000 clones in the sample, more than 80% were seen once. Sequencing was carried out using PBMCs or T cells enriched from blood (not recorded which). These receptors came from a man in his forties or fifties who had recovered from COVID-19.

This rearrangement joins TRBV5-1 to TRBJ1-2, with D perhaps matching TRBD1 (5 bases). The CDR3 is 14 residues long. V lost 8 bases to trimming and J lost 1 base, with 15 bases between them. The germline gives CDR1 SGHRS, CDR2 YFSETQ. The CDR3 loop is CASSREGRNYGYTF. Here the CDR3 DNA reads TGCGCCAGTTCCCGGGAGGGGCGTAACTATGGCTACACCTTC.

The chain joins TRBV7-2 to TRBJ1-5; no firm D call. Germline V lookup: CDR1 SGHTA, CDR2 FQGNSA. The CDR3 extends over 14 amino acids. Deletions cut 6 bases from V and 0 bases from J, with 9 bases between. CDR3 DNA: TGTGCCAGCAGACTCGACATTAGCAATCAGCCCCAGCATTTT. This codes for CASRLDISNQPQHF.

CDR3 in DNA: TGTGCCAGCAGGACAGAGAGAAACTATGGCTACACCTTC. This gives the protein CASRTERNYGYTF. This chain uses TRBV5-6 with TRBJ1-2; D might be TRBD1 (5 bases). The CDR3 has 13 residues. V lost 5 bases and J 2 bases, leaving 10 bases between the germline ends. Germline lookup yields CDR1 SGHDT and CDR2 YYEEEE.

The chain couples TRBV7-3 to TRBJ2-7; perhaps TRBD2 as D (5 bases). CDR3 length equals 13 residues. The V gene's germline CDR1 is SGHTA and CDR2 FQGTGA. Between the trimmed V and J ends, which lost 2 bases and 3 bases, there was a span of 8 bases. The CDR3 coding sequence is TGTGCCAGCAGCTTAGAGGGAAACTACGAGCAGTACTTC. Protein sequence: CASSLEGNYEQYF.

This clone was observed a handful of times. The chain links TRBV7-9 to TRBJ2-2; a weak D match, TRBD2 (5 bases). Germline V gives CDR1 SEHNR, CDR2 FQNEAQ (reference sequence). This CDR3 spans 18 amino acids. Trimming left V 5 bases short and J 4 bases short, with 23 bases between. The CDR3 reads CASSLPLGDFKATGELFF. The DNA of the CDR3 is TGTGCCAGCAGCCTTCCTCTGGGAGATTTTAAGGCCACCGGGGAGCTGTTTTTT.

The rearrangement uses TRBV11-3 and TRBJ1-1, with TRBD1 as a possible D gene (6 bases). V lost 7 bases and J 2 bases, leaving 14 bases between the germline ends. This CDR3 has 14 amino acids. Germline V gene sequence: CDR1 SGHNT, CDR2 YENEEA. CDR3: CASKGNRDNTEAFF. CDR3 DNA sequence: TGTGCCAGCAAGGGGAACAGGGATAACACTGAAGCTTTCTTT.

The chain is built from TRBV5-1 and TRBJ1-2; possible D gene TRBD1, 5 bases. CDR1 and CDR2 from the germline V gene are SGHRS and YFSETQ. CDR3 length: 13 amino acids. The ends were cut back, 2 bases at V and 3 bases at J, with 8 bases in the middle. The CDR3 region has the DNA TGCGCCAGCAGCTTTCAAGGGGACTATGGCTACACCTTC. Amino acids: CASSFQGDYGYTF.

This rearrangement joins TRBV4-2 to TRBJ2-5; 9 nucleotides line up with TRBD2. The germline gives CDR1 LGHNA, CDR2 YNFKEQ. This CDR3 has 17 residues. The junction had 6 bases not matched to a gene; V was cut back by 1 base and J by 0 bases. The CDR3 sequence is CASSQGVSGGNQETQYF. Here the CDR3 DNA reads TGTGCCAGCAGCCAAGGAGTTAGCGGGGGTAACCAAGAGACCCAGTACTTC.

The V gene is TRBV9, the J gene TRBJ1-2, with unresolved D. V was trimmed by 2 bases and J by 6 bases, leaving 11 bases between them. Looked up from germline, CDR1 is SGDLS and CDR2 is YYNGEE. This CDR3 spans 13 amino acids. In DNA form, the CDR3 reads TGTGCCAGCAGCGTGGAGGGTTTCGATGGCTACACCTTC. Its protein product is CASSVEGFDGYTF.

The chain's CDR3 is CASSISRQNYGYTF. Here the CDR3 DNA reads TGTGCCAGTAGTATCTCCCGACAGAACTATGGCTACACCTTC. The chain employs TRBV19 and TRBJ1-2, with a tentative D call TRBD1 (5 bases). The CDR3 is 14 amino acids. Trimming removed 3 bases from V and 2 bases from J, with 10 bases in between. Germline V gives CDR1 LNHDA, CDR2 SQIVND (reference sequence).

The J gene is TRBJ2-1, the V gene TRBV5-1; 8 bases are shared with TRBD1. CDR1 SGHRS and CDR2 YFSETQ come from the germline V gene. The junction had 6 bases not matched to a gene; V was cut back by 6 bases and J by 7 bases. The CDR3 is 13 residues long. The CDR3 loop reads CASKQGVSNEQFF. The CDR3 coding sequence is TGCGCCAGCAAACAGGGGGTATCGAATGAGCAGTTCTTC.

This chain joins TRBV30 and TRBJ1-5; 8 positions match TRBD1. The germline V gene encodes CDR1 GTSNPN and CDR2 SVGIG (reference sequence). The CDR3 runs 17 residues. With 1 base clipped from V and 1 base from J, the junction kept 9 bases outside the gene matches. For the CDR3, the DNA is TGTGCCTGGAGTGGACTCGACAGGGGTTTAAGCAATCAGCCCCAGCATTTT. This codes for CAWSGLDRGLSNQPQHF.

J is TRBJ1-1 and V is TRBV7-9; TRBD1 matches 9 bases. The CDR3 covers 14 residues. The V gene end was trimmed by 5 bases and the J gene end by 1 base; junction bases not matched to a gene: 2. CDR1 and CDR2 (germline): SEHNR, FQNEAQ (reference sequence). CDR3: CASSRGQGNTEAFF. The CDR3 DNA follows: TGTGCCAGCAGCCGGGGACAGGGGAACACTGAAGCTTTCTTT.

The chain employs TRBV6-5 and TRBJ2-4, with a weak D call TRBD1 (6 bases). V was shortened by 5 bases and J by 7 bases, with 15 bases between the two germline ends. The CDR3 loop spans 14 amino acids. The germline gives CDR1 MNHEY, CDR2 SVGAGI. The CDR3 coding sequence is TGTGCCAGCAGTCCTTCGACTGGGGGCAACATTCAGTACTTC. Its protein is CASSPSTGGNIQYF.

This sequence joins TRBV11-3 and TRBJ2-1; perhaps TRBD2 as D (5 bases). This CDR3 comprises 13 residues. The germline gives CDR1 SGHNT, CDR2 YENEEA. V lost 3 bases to trimming and J lost 6 bases, with 9 bases between them. The CDR3 loop is CASSFGVGNEQFF. The CDR3 DNA is TGTGCCAGCAGCTTCGGGGTGGGCAATGAGCAGTTCTTC.

This clone showed up just a few times. The CDR3 nucleotides are TGCGCCAGCAGGGCCGGGAGCTCCTACGAGCAGTACTTC. Encoded protein: CASRAGSSYEQYF. The J gene is TRBJ2-7, the V gene TRBV5-1; D perhaps matches TRBD2 (6 bases). The V end lost 5 bases, the J end lost 0 bases, and 9 bases lay between the germline ends. Germline V gives CDR1 SGHRS, CDR2 YFSETQ. The length of the CDR3 is 13 residues.

The chain couples TRBV5-1 to TRBJ2-7; D is unclear. The V end was cut by 0 bases, the J end by 4 bases, with 11 bases between. CDR1 SGHRS and CDR2 YFSETQ come from the germline V gene. This CDR3 is 14 amino acids long. CDR3 in amino acids: CASSLGIPSYEQYF. CDR3 sequence (DNA): TGCGCCAGCAGCTTGGGTATCCCTTCTTACGAGCAGTACTTC.

This chain joins TRBV6-5 and TRBJ2-1, with a tentative D call TRBD1 (5 bases). CDR1 MNHEY and CDR2 SVGAGI come from the germline V gene. CDR3 length: 14 amino acids. Trimming shortened V by 6 bases and J by 3 bases, and 12 bases separated the two germline ends. The CDR3 region has the DNA TGTGCCAGCAGATACAAGGGGTACTACAATGAGCAGTTCTTC. Residues: CASRYKGYYNEQFF.

This clone has a single count. V usage is TRBV27 and J usage is TRBJ1-6; 8 bases are shared with TRBD1. Germline loops: CDR1 MNHEY, CDR2 SMNVEV (reference sequence). CDR3 length equals 14 residues. The V and J ends lost 3 bases and 9 bases, in that order; junction bases with no gene match: 4. The CDR3 DNA sequence: TGTGCCAGCAGTTTCCGGACAGGGACTTCACCCCTCCACTTT. It encodes CASSFRTGTSPLHF.

The gene calls are TRBV9 and TRBJ2-1; a possible D gene is TRBD2 (5 bases). Germline V gives CDR1 SGDLS, CDR2 YYNGEE. Trimming pared 2 bases from V and 8 bases from J, leaving 11 bases between. The CDR3 totals 13 residues. In DNA, the CDR3 is TGTGCCAGCAGCGTGGCTGGGAGTCATGAGCAGTTCTTC. As protein: CASSVAGSHEQFF.

The chain employs TRBV15 and TRBJ2-6, with D tentatively TRBD1 (6 bases). Trimming removed 3 bases at V and 2 bases at J, with 8 bases between. The CDR3 runs to 15 residues. Germline CDR1 reads LNHNV; CDR2 reads YYDKDF (reference sequence). The CDR3 reads CATSRSGAGANVLTF. As DNA, the CDR3 is TGTGCCACCAGCAGGTCAGGGGCTGGGGCCAACGTCCTGACTTTC.

This clone was picked up a small number of times. The chain recombines TRBV27 with TRBJ1-2; D unresolved. The CDR3 contains 15 residues. CDR1 and CDR2 from the germline V gene are MNHEY and SMNVEV (reference sequence). Deletions cut 7 bases from V and 3 bases from J, with 18 bases between. CDR3 amino acids: CASTPQRGEDYGYTF. The CDR3 coding sequence is TGTGCCAGCACCCCGCAACGAGGAGAAGACTATGGCTACACCTTC.

The V and J genes are TRBV4-1 and TRBJ1-2, with D tentatively TRBD1 (6 bases). V was pared by 3 bases and J by 7 bases, with 24 bases between. The CDR3 loop spans 17 amino acids. Per the germline V gene, CDR1 is MGHRA and CDR2 is YSYEKL. CDR3 loop: CASSHPRGPGYLGGYTF. CDR3 bases: TGCGCCAGCAGCCACCCGCGGGGGCCGGGTTATTTGGGTGGCTACACCTTC.

CDR3 protein: CASSLPGATNEKLFF. For the CDR3, the DNA is TGTGCCAGCAGCCTCCCAGGGGCAACTAATGAAAAACTGTTTTTT. The chain couples TRBV5-4 to TRBJ1-4; possibly TRBD1 for D (6 bases). This CDR3 has 15 amino acids. Per the germline V gene, CDR1 is SGHNT and CDR2 is YYREEE (reference sequence). The V gene lost 4 bases and the J gene lost 0 bases, with 10 bases spanning the gap.

The rearrangement uses TRBV9 and TRBJ2-5, with D possibly being TRBD2 (5 bases). V was pared by 0 bases and J by 5 bases, with 14 bases between. CDR1 and CDR2 from the germline V gene are SGDLS and YYNGEE. This CDR3 is built from 15 residues. The CDR3 reads CASSVAVGRGETQYF. In DNA form, the CDR3 reads TGTGCCAGCAGCGTAGCCGTCGGCAGAGGGGAGACCCAGTACTTC.

The V gene is TRBV5-6, the J gene TRBJ2-7, with D possibly TRBD1 on 5 matching bases. CDR3 length equals 13 residues. Trimming stripped 4 bases from V and 7 bases from J, with 15 bases between. CDR1 and CDR2 from the germline V gene are SGHDT and YYEEEE. The CDR3 DNA reads as TGTGCCAGCAGCCCACGACAGTCTCAAGAGCAGTACTTC. This codes for CASSPRQSQEQYF.